This TCR beta chain was sequenced for a study of beta chain features in type 1 diabetes. By way of CD45RO/CCR7/CD25/CD127/CD95/CD27, the CD4+ regulatory, stem cell-like memory, central memory and naive cells were sorted. Whole-study results and caveats: All four CD4+ subsets of Type 1 diabetes patients contained TCRB CDR3s that were moderately but significantly shorter. Cells that show high TCR expression could be over-represented by cDNA sequencing.

This clone turned up a few times. Its cognate antigen is unknown. Germline lookup yields CDR1 MGHDK and CDR2 SYGVNS. V was cut by 4 bases and J by 2 bases, with 13 bases left in between. CDR3 length: 15 residues. Reverse transcribing all isolated RNA meant expressed TCRB transcripts were sequenced. The protocol was immunoSEQ multiplex PCR, while the TCRdb copy is restricted to in-frame clones and leaves out a portion. The sample has about 290,000 clones, 8% seen once. This clonotype originated in a young woman in good health. The chain has TRBV25-1 and TRBJ2-3; the D gene is possibly TRBD2 (5 bases). Sequencing was performed on central memory CD4+ T cells from blood. The CDR3 reads CASSGTSGFTDTQYF. The CDR3 nucleotides are TGTGCCAGCAGTGGTACTTCGGGATTCACAGATACGCAGTATTTT.